This passage covers 15 T cell receptor beta chains from one sample sequenced in a study of cytomegalovirus exposure and HLA in healthy donors. In the PCR, 60 Vbeta and 13 Jbeta primers were used. Profiling relied on immunoSEQ multiplex PCR, and the TCRdb table lists in-frame clones only, not all of them. Of about 170,000 clones listed, approximately 77% were seen once; the top ten hold roughly 1.5%. The specimen was PBMCs. These receptors were obtained from a male donor in good health and CMV-seronegative.

V gene TRBV7-6 combines with J gene TRBJ2-7, with 9 bases identical to TRBD2. V lost 2 bases, J lost 2 bases, and 4 bases stayed unmatched. The CDR3 has 15 residues. The V gene's germline CDR1 is SGHVS and CDR2 FNYEAQ. The CDR3 spells CASSLWAGGTYEQYF. The CDR3, as DNA: TGTGCCAGCAGCTTATGGGCGGGGGGGACCTACGAGCAGTACTTC.

The chain is built from TRBV28 and TRBJ2-1; tentatively, D is TRBD2 (6 bases). Germline-derived CDR1 and CDR2 are MDHEN and SYDVKM. CDR3 length equals 15 residues. Trimming removed 1 base from V and 2 bases from J, with 9 bases in between. CDR3 in DNA: TGTGCCAGCAGTTTATTAGCGGAAGCCTACAATGAGCAGTTCTTC. Protein sequence: CASSLLAEAYNEQFF.

The chain carries TRBV28 and TRBJ2-3; maybe TRBD2 (6 bases). CDR3 length: 16 amino acids. Looked up from germline, CDR1 is MDHEN and CDR2 is SYDVKM. With 1 base removed from V and 2 bases from J, the gap between germline ends came to 13 bases. The CDR3 loop is CASSLSASENTDTQYF. Here the CDR3 DNA reads TGTGCCAGCAGTTTATCGGCTAGCGAGAACACAGATACGCAGTATTTT.

The chain has TRBV5-1 and TRBJ2-2; 10 positions agree with TRBD2. The CDR3 is made up of 16 amino acids. The germline CDR1 and CDR2 sequences are SGHRS and YFSETQ. Trimming cost V 3 bases and J 0 bases; bases outside gene matches: 2. CDR3 in DNA: TGCGCCAGCAGCTGGACTAGCGGCGCGAACACCGGGGAGCTGTTTTTT. Translated: CASSWTSGANTGELFF. The whole variable domain, remainder taken from reference TRBV5-1 and TRBJ2-2, is KAGVTQTPRYLIKTRGQQVTLSCSPISGHRSVSWYQQTPGQGLQFLFEYFSETQRNKGNFPGRFSGRQFSNSRSEMNVSTLELGDSALYLCASSWTSGANTGELFFGEGSRLTVL.

The chain uses TRBV5-4 and TRBJ2-7; 8 bases match TRBD1. V shed 1 base and J 9 bases; nucleotides not matched to a gene: 9. The germline gives CDR1 SGHNT, CDR2 YYREEE (reference sequence). The CDR3 is 14 amino acids. The CDR3 DNA reads as TGTGCCAGCAGCTTGTGGCAGGGGGCGGGTGGGCAGTACTTC. This encodes CASSLWQGAGGQYF.

The J gene is TRBJ2-5, the V gene TRBV6-5; 9 positions agree with TRBD1. Trimming removed 11 bases from V and 4 bases from J; junction bases left unmatched: 11. Germline CDR1 reads MNHEY; CDR2 reads SVGAGI. CDR3 length: 14 amino acids. The CDR3 spells CAASPGTGRETQYF. For the CDR3, the DNA is TGTGCCGCTTCCCCCGGGACAGGGAGAGAGACCCAGTACTTC.

J is TRBJ2-7 and V is TRBV6-5; D unresolved. Trimming took 1 base from V and 0 from J, leaving 10 bases between them. CDR1 and CDR2 from the germline V gene are MNHEY and SVGAGI. The CDR3 contains 15 residues. The CDR3: CASSYLDKSSYEQYF. CDR3 sequence (DNA): TGTGCCAGCAGTTACTTAGACAAGAGCTCCTACGAGCAGTACTTC.

The rearrangement links TRBV14 to TRBJ2-5; unclear D gene. Trimming pared 1 base from V and 5 bases from J, leaving 14 bases between. This CDR3 spans 15 amino acids. Germline V CDR1 and CDR2: SGHDN, FVKESK. The CDR3 reads CASSQVRWAAETQYF. Written as DNA, the CDR3 is TGTGCCAGCAGCCAAGTAAGGTGGGCCGCGGAGACCCAGTACTTC.

The rearrangement joins TRBV5-8 to TRBJ1-1; 8 bases line up with TRBD1. The germline V gene has CDR1 SGHTS and CDR2 YDEGEE. CDR3 size: 13 residues. V shed 7 bases and J 4 bases; nucleotides not matched to a gene: 6. Written as DNA, the CDR3 is TGTGCCAGCCGCAGGGGGCGGATCACTGAAGCTTTCTTT. It is translated as CASRRGRITEAFF. Full variable domain (rest looked up from reference TRBV5-8 and TRBJ1-1): EAGVTQSPTHLIKTRGQQATLRCSPISGHTSVYWYQQALGLGLQFLLWYDEGEERNRGNFPPRFSGRQFPNYSSELNVNALELEDSALYLCASRRGRITEAFFGQGTRLTVV.

The V gene is TRBV6-1, the J gene TRBJ1-2, with no clear D. Trimming shortened V by 6 bases and J by 8 bases, and 16 bases separated the two germline ends. The CDR3 has 13 residues. CDR1 and CDR2 (germline): MNHNS, SASEGT. This chain's CDR3 is CASRRQQPYGYTF. The CDR3 nucleotides are TGTGCCAGCAGGAGACAACAGCCATACGGCTACACCTTC.

V usage is TRBV7-3 and J usage is TRBJ2-1, with 7 bases that match TRBD2. V trimming: 5 bases; J trimming: 9 bases; junction bases outside the gene matches: 4. Germline V gives CDR1 SGHTA, CDR2 FQGTGA. This CDR3 has 12 residues. In DNA form, the CDR3 reads TGTGCCAGCAGCCACACGGGGGGTGAGCAGTTCTTC. Protein sequence: CASSHTGGEQFF.

This chain joins TRBV27 and TRBJ2-6; 11 nucleotides agree with TRBD1. V shed 3 bases and J 1 base; nucleotides not matched to a gene: 5. Germline values: CDR1 MNHEY, CDR2 SMNVEV (reference sequence). The CDR3 is 18 amino acids. The CDR3 DNA reads as TGTGCCAGCAGTTTTAAGGGACAGGGGGTATCTGGGGCCAACGTCCTGACTTTC. It codes for CASSFKGQGVSGANVLTF.

The V gene is TRBV28, the J gene TRBJ2-7, with TRBD1 as a possible D gene (6 bases). This CDR3 spans 13 amino acids. Germline lookup yields CDR1 MDHEN and CDR2 SYDVKM. V lost 6 bases and J 0 bases, leaving 9 bases between the germline ends. The CDR3 region has the DNA TGTGCCAGCAGGACAGGAACCTCCTACGAGCAGTACTTC. Protein sequence: CASRTGTSYEQYF.

This clone was seen more than once but under ten times. At one end the junction does not follow the germline gene, possibly because of a read error. This sequence joins TRBV7-9 and TRBJ1-1; a weak D match, TRBD1 (5 bases). Germline V gives CDR1 SEHNR, CDR2 FQNEAQ (reference sequence). The CDR3 spans 12 residues. The CDR3 reads CSSDRRDLEAFF. CDR3 DNA: TGTTCCAGCGACCGACGGGACTTGGAAGCTTTCTTT.

This rearrangement joins TRBV19 to TRBJ2-6, with 7 bases identical to TRBD1. The CDR3 has 16 residues. Germline V CDR1 and CDR2: LNHDA, SQIVND (reference sequence). V lost 4 bases, J lost 0 bases, and 3 bases stayed unmatched. The CDR3 region has the DNA TGTGCCAGTAGTACAGGGGGTTTCTCTGGGGCCAACGTCCTGACTTTC. As protein: CASSTGGFSGANVLTF.